This entry lists 11 T cell receptor beta chains sequenced from one sample in a study of a mutant IDH1 vaccine in newly diagnosed glioma. The antigens these receptors bind are not known. Measured with immunoSEQ multiplex PCR; TCRdb has only the in-frame clones, and not every one. The data show approximately 35,000 clones, 70% to 90% seen once. Stated time point: week 23, last vaccination. A 20-mer mutant IDH1 peptide at 300 ug was injected subcutaneously with topical imiquimod. Here the sequenced sample was PBMCs, taken from a glioma patient whose treatment included an IDH1 peptide vaccine. The receptor set was obtained from a man in his forties with glioma.

V usage is TRBV5-6 and J usage is TRBJ1-2; D uncertain. V lost 0 bases and J 5 bases, leaving 8 bases between the germline ends. From germline, CDR1 is SGHDT and CDR2 YYEEEE. This CDR3 contains 13 residues. In DNA form, the CDR3 reads TGTGCCAGCAGCTTGGGGGAGAGGTATGGCTACACCTTC. Translating gives CASSLGERYGYTF.

This chain links TRBV15 with TRBJ1-4; TRBD1 agrees at 9 bases. J gave up 8 bases and V 1 base, and 5 bases lay outside the gene matches. The CDR3 has 15 residues. Germline V lookup: CDR1 LNHNV, CDR2 YYDKDF (reference sequence). The CDR3 protein is CATSRVQTGGEKLFF. CDR3 sequence (DNA): TGTGCCACCAGCAGAGTACAGACAGGGGGAGAAAAACTGTTTTTT.

The gene calls are TRBV11-2 and TRBJ2-1, with TRBD2 matching 8 bases. The CDR3 is 16 amino acids. In germline, CDR1 is SGHAT, CDR2 FQNNGV. After removal of 0 bases from V and 4 bases from J, the junction contained 5 bases not matched to a gene. The CDR3 DNA follows: TGTGCCAGCAGCTTAGAAGCTAGCGGGTCTTACAATGAGCAGTTCTTC. Protein sequence: CASSLEASGSYNEQFF.

This chain connects TRBV9 to TRBJ2-2, with D maybe TRBD2 (6 bases). CDR3 length: 16 residues. V lost 1 base, J lost 7 bases, and 17 bases lay in between. Germline CDR1 is SGDLS and CDR2 is YYNGEE. DNA for the CDR3: TGTGCCAGCAGCGTAACGGGACTCTTTTTAGACGGGGAGCTGTTTTTT. Its translation: CASSVTGLFLDGELFF.

The rearrangement uses TRBV28 and TRBJ2-4, with 8 positions matching TRBD1. The CDR3 extends over 14 amino acids. CDR1 is MDHEN, CDR2 SYDVKM, per germline. The trim removed 6 bases at V and 4 bases at J, leaving 5 bases unmatched. CDR3 loop: CASRQGGQKNIQYF. In nucleotides, the CDR3 is TGTGCCAGCAGACAGGGGGGACAGAAAAACATTCAGTACTTC.

As to this clone: One end of the junction is discordant with germline, which a read error may explain. The genes are TRBV7-8 and TRBJ2-5, with a possible D match to TRBD1 (5 bases). Germline V CDR1 and CDR2: SGHVS, FQNEAQ. The CDR3 runs to 12 residues. The CDR3 loop reads CASSPIVGPQDF. In DNA form, the CDR3 reads TGTGCCAGCAGCCCAATCGTGGGCCCACAGGACTTC.

This chain joins TRBV18 and TRBJ1-2, with D hard to call. This CDR3 is built from 15 residues. V lost 3 bases, J lost 2 bases, and 13 bases lay in between. CDR1 and CDR2 (germline): KGHSH, LQKENI. The CDR3 nucleotides are TGTGCCAGCTCACCTAGAGTGAACACCAACTATGGCTACACCTTC. As protein: CASSPRVNTNYGYTF.

The chain recombines TRBV13 with TRBJ2-1; tentatively, D is TRBD1 (7 bases). The CDR3 runs to 14 residues. Germline V gives CDR1 PRHDT, CDR2 FYEKMQ (reference sequence). V lost 5 bases and J 7 bases, leaving 15 bases between the germline ends. The CDR3: CASSPRTGGNEQFF. CDR3 bases: TGTGCCAGCAGCCCTAGGACAGGAGGGAATGAGCAGTTCTTC.

The rearrangement uses TRBV7-6 and TRBJ2-1; no clear D gene. This CDR3 is 14 amino acids long. The germline CDR1 and CDR2 sequences are SGHVS and FNYEAQ. Trimming took 1 base from V and 1 from J, leaving 5 bases between them. The CDR3 DNA follows: TGTGCCAGCAGCTTAGTGGGGTCCTACAATGAGCAGTTCTTC. It encodes CASSLVGSYNEQFF.

The chain links TRBV6-5 to TRBJ1-1; no clear D gene. In germline, CDR1 is MNHEY, CDR2 SVGAGI. Trimming took off 11 bases at V and 4 bases at J, with 14 bases between the two ends. The length of the CDR3 is 12 residues. The CDR3 DNA reads TGTGCCGACCGGGGTACGGTCACTGAAGCTTTCTTT. As protein: CADRGTVTEAFF.

The J gene is TRBJ2-5, the V gene TRBV28; 9 bases match TRBD1. Germline CDR1 MDHEN, CDR2 SYDVKM. The junction had 8 bases not matched to a gene; V was cut back by 10 bases and J by 2 bases. This CDR3 region has 14 residues. CDR3 residues: CAIAGTGLQETQYF. The CDR3 DNA is TGTGCCATCGCCGGGACAGGGCTTCAAGAGACCCAGTACTTC.